One and the same sample provided the 22 T cell receptor beta chains below, sequenced in a study of CD8 T cells in ankylosing spondylitis. General study findings and limits: Blood from ankylosing spondylitis patients appeared to carry a characteristic eight-variant TCR beta motif.

Which antigens these TCRs recognize remains unknown. TCRdb reprocessed the 5' RACE reads via MiXCR and lists one record per CDR3 protein. The table lists around 480,000 distinct CDR3 sequences, roughly 15% of them singletons. The sample consisted of blood, either unsorted or a sorted T cell fraction (not recorded which). The receptors derive from a male donor with ankylosing spondylitis.

This clonotype was recorded many times. The V gene is TRBV10-3, the J gene TRBJ2-5; TRBD2 matches at 9 bases. Germline-derived CDR1 and CDR2 are ENHRY and SYGVKD. This CDR3 region has 15 residues. Trimming took 3 bases from V and 7 from J; bases not matched to a gene: 9. The CDR3 DNA sequence: TGTGCCATCAGTGAACTAGCGGGCTCCACGGGGACCCAGTACTTC. It codes for CAISELAGSTGTQYF.

The V call is TRBV6-2 or TRBV6-3, the J call TRBJ2-7; 7 positions agree with TRBD1. This CDR3 contains 16 residues. Germline CDR1 is MNHEY and CDR2 is SVGEGT. Trimming removed 5 bases from V and 0 bases from J; junction bases left unmatched: 10. DNA for the CDR3: TGTGCCAGCAGTCGAGGGCCGGGGACAGACTCCTACGAGCAGTACTTC. Translating gives CASSRGPGTDSYEQYF.

The chain carries TRBV6-5 and TRBJ2-7; 8 nucleotides line up with TRBD1. CDR3 length: 13 amino acids. Germline trimming cut 3 bases from V and 5 bases from J; bases unmatched to any gene: 3. The V gene's germline CDR1 is MNHEY and CDR2 SVGAGI. CDR3 loop: CASSYVTGDEQYF. For the CDR3, the DNA is TGTGCCAGCAGTTATGTGACAGGGGACGAGCAGTACTTC.

This clonotype showed up many times. DNA for the CDR3: TGCAGCGTAAAAGGACTAGCCAAAAACATTCAGTACTTC. Encoded protein: CSVKGLAKNIQYF. The gene calls are TRBV29-1 and TRBJ2-4, with a weak D call TRBD2 (5 bases). V lost 6 bases, J lost 0 bases, and 9 bases lay in between. The CDR3 totals 13 residues. The V gene's germline CDR1 is SQVTM and CDR2 ANQGSEA. The full variable domain, its missing parts supplied by reference TRBV29-1 and TRBJ2-4, is SAVISQKPSRDICQRGTSLTIQCQVDSQVTMMFWYRQQPGQSLTLIATANQGSEATYESGFVIDKFPISRPNLTFSTLTVSNMSPEDSSIYLCSVKGLAKNIQYFGAGTRLSVL.

A few counts support this clonotype. This sequence joins TRBV20-1 and TRBJ2-3; TRBD1 or TRBD2 may be the D gene (7 bases each). This CDR3 comprises 13 residues. Germline values: CDR1 DFQATT, CDR2 SNEGSKA (reference sequence). Trimming pared 6 bases from V and 1 base from J, leaving 11 bases between. CDR3 loop: CSAQGGGTDTQYF. CDR3 nucleotides: TGCAGTGCCCAGGGGGGGGGCACAGATACGCAGTATTTT.

The chain has TRBV25-1 and TRBJ2-7, with a tentative D call TRBD1 (6 bases). Germline values: CDR1 MGHDK, CDR2 SYGVNS. The CDR3 has 14 residues. V was shortened by 0 bases and J by 2 bases, with 8 bases between the two germline ends. CDR3 nucleotide sequence: TGTGCCAGCAGTGAATATGGGGGCACCTACGAGCAGTACTTC. Protein sequence: CASSEYGGTYEQYF.

The gene calls are TRBV4-1 and TRBJ2-1; TRBD2 matches at 9 bases. Germline V gene sequence: CDR1 MGHRA, CDR2 YSYEKL. V shed 1 base, J shed 6 bases, and the junction held 7 bases outside the gene matches. The CDR3 extends over 16 amino acids. The CDR3 coding sequence is TGCGCCAGCAGCCAAGGGGTAGCGGGAGCGGGCAATGAGCAGTTCTTC. As protein: CASSQGVAGAGNEQFF.

The gene calls are TRBV20-1 and TRBJ1-1; maybe TRBD1 (5 bases). V was shortened by 4 bases and J by 4 bases, with 16 bases between the two germline ends. CDR1 DFQATT and CDR2 SNEGSKA come from the germline V gene (reference sequence). The CDR3 spans 14 residues. CDR3 region: CSAKGLLEGTEAFF. CDR3 sequence (DNA): TGCAGTGCTAAGGGACTTTTAGAGGGCACTGAAGCTTTCTTT.

The chain has TRBV6-1 and TRBJ2-7; D gene uncertain. V was clipped by 5 bases and J by 2 bases, with 10 bases between them. The CDR3 has 13 residues. Per the germline V gene, CDR1 is MNHNS and CDR2 is SASEGT. This chain's CDR3 is CASSTPSTYEQYF. The CDR3 DNA reads as TGTGCCAGCAGTACGCCCTCCACCTACGAGCAGTACTTC.

V gene TRBV2 combines with J gene TRBJ1-3; D remains unclear. There are 12 residues in the CDR3. The V and J ends lost 7 bases and 2 bases respectively, with 6 bases between them. From germline, CDR1 is SNHLY and CDR2 FYNNEI. The CDR3 DNA sequence: TGTGCCAGCAAGGCGGCTGGAAACACCATATATTTT. Amino acid sequence: CASKAAGNTIYF.

V gene TRBV20-1 combines with J gene TRBJ2-1; 9 bases are shared with TRBD2. Germline CDR1 reads DFQATT; CDR2 reads SNEGSKA (reference sequence). This CDR3 is built from 12 residues. Losses at the gene ends were 7 bases for V and 7 bases for J; bases not matched to a gene: 5. The chain's CDR3 is CSVGLAGNEQFF. For the CDR3, the DNA is TGCAGTGTGGGACTAGCCGGGAATGAGCAGTTCTTC.

This clonotype appeared a few times. The rearrangement joins TRBV3-1 to TRBJ1-3; D not certain. Trimming left V 2 bases short and J 0 bases short, with 8 bases between. CDR3 length: 15 amino acids. Germline values: CDR1 LGHDT, CDR2 YNNKEL (reference sequence). CDR3 in DNA: TGTGCCAGCAGCCAATGGGGAAGCTCTGGAAACACCATATATTTT. Translating gives CASSQWGSSGNTIYF.

This clonotype was counted a few times. The chain uses TRBV9 and TRBJ2-7; 11 bases line up with TRBD2. This CDR3 contains 14 residues. CDR1 is SGDLS, CDR2 YYNGEE, per germline. J lost 7 bases, V lost 7 bases, and 10 bases had no gene match. CDR3 sequence reads: CASGIAGGPGEQYF. CDR3 sequence (DNA): TGTGCCAGCGGTATAGCGGGAGGGCCCGGTGAGCAGTACTTC.

In its sample, this clonotype was seen a few times. V is TRBV12-3 or TRBV12-4 and J is TRBJ1-6, with 8 bases identical to TRBD1. The CDR3 runs 14 residues. The V gene end was trimmed by 1 base and the J gene end by 9 bases; junction bases not matched to a gene: 2. CDR3 nucleotide sequence: TGTGCCAGCAGTTTAGGACAGGGGTTTTCACCCCTCCACTTT. Translating it yields CASSLGQGFSPLHF.

V gene TRBV6-1 combines with J gene TRBJ1-2; the match to TRBD1 covers 7 bases. CDR3 length equals 15 residues. V was pared by 6 bases and J by 0 bases, with 7 bases of the junction left unmatched. Looked up from germline, CDR1 is MNHNS and CDR2 is SASEGT. The CDR3 region is CASSPDRATNYGYTF. The CDR3 nucleotides read TGTGCCAGCAGCCCCGACAGGGCTACTAACTATGGCTACACCTTC.

This clonotype came up a few times. V and J are TRBV7-9 and TRBJ2-5, with D perhaps matching TRBD1 (5 bases). The V gene lost 1 base and the J gene lost 5 bases, with 17 bases spanning the gap. The CDR3 totals 16 residues. CDR1 is SEHNR and CDR2 is FQNEAQ in the germline V gene (reference sequence). The CDR3 spells CASSLGIVQGRETQYF. CDR3 DNA: TGTGCCAGCAGCTTAGGGATTGTTCAGGGAAGGGAGACCCAGTACTTC.

The V gene is TRBV2, the J gene TRBJ1-4; no definite D call. The length of the CDR3 is 14 residues. Looked up from germline, CDR1 is SNHLY and CDR2 is FYNNEI. V was trimmed by 3 bases and J by 0 bases, leaving 5 bases between them. CDR3 sequence reads: CASSEGPTNEKLFF. The CDR3 bases are TGTGCCAGCAGTGAGGGCCCAACTAATGAAAAACTGTTTTTT.

The sample holds a few counts of this clonotype. This rearrangement joins TRBV20-1 to TRBJ2-7; possibly TRBD2 for D (6 bases). In germline, CDR1 is DFQATT, CDR2 SNEGSKA (reference sequence). V was shortened by 3 bases and J by 0 bases, with 12 bases between the two germline ends. The CDR3 is 14 residues long. The chain's CDR3 is CSASRGTPSYEQYF. CDR3 coding DNA: TGCAGTGCTAGTCGGGGGACCCCCTCCTACGAGCAGTACTTC.

The V call is TRBV27, the J call TRBJ2-3, with no clear D. Looked up from germline, CDR1 is MNHEY and CDR2 is SMNVEV (reference sequence). This CDR3 has 15 amino acids. V lost 4 bases, J lost 1 base, and 12 bases lay in between. For the CDR3, the DNA is TGTGCCAGCAGTTCCCCTGTCCCTGGCACAGATACGCAGTATTTT. Its protein product is CASSSPVPGTDTQYF.

This clonotype has ten or more counts. This sequence joins TRBV18 and TRBJ1-3, with no clear D. The germline V gene has CDR1 KGHSH and CDR2 LQKENI. Deletions cut 6 bases from V and 4 bases from J, with 16 bases between. CDR3 length equals 15 residues. CDR3 sequence: CASSDTMDGGNTIYF. CDR3 sequence (DNA): TGTGCCAGCTCCGACACCATGGATGGAGGAAACACCATATATTTT.

The chain uses TRBV15 and TRBJ2-7; TRBD1 matches at 9 bases. CDR3 length: 14 amino acids. Germline-derived CDR1 and CDR2 are LNHNV and YYDKDF (reference sequence). Trimming cost V 6 bases and J 6 bases; bases outside gene matches: 9. CDR3 DNA: TGTGCCACCAGACCTCCGGGACAGGGAGGCGAGCAGTACTTC. It encodes CATRPPGQGGEQYF.

Only a few counts were recorded for this clonotype. The gene calls are TRBV5-1 and TRBJ2-3; D may be TRBD2 (5 bases). From germline, CDR1 is SGHRS and CDR2 YFSETQ. This CDR3 comprises 15 residues. Trimming shortened V by 2 bases and J by 2 bases, and 12 bases separated the two germline ends. The CDR3 protein is CASSLQLGNTDTQYF. The CDR3, as DNA: TGCGCCAGCAGCTTACAACTAGGAAACACAGATACGCAGTATTTT.